This entry lists 18 T cell receptor beta chains sequenced from one sample in a study of T cells after yellow fever vaccination. MiXCR, run by TCRdb on the 5' RACE reads, gives a single entry per CDR3 protein. The sample includes a few hundred thousand distinct CDR3 sequences, 7% to 10% of them seen just once. The sample here was PBMCs, taken roughly 47 days after the first yellow fever vaccination. The source is a man between 18 and 35 years old who received the YFV17D yellow fever vaccine.

The chain combines TRBV5-1 with TRBJ2-3; D is uncertain. The germline V and J ends were trimmed by 1 base and 5 bases, with 5 bases remaining between them. The V gene's germline CDR1 is SGHRS and CDR2 YFSETQ. The CDR3 contains 12 residues. CDR3 DNA sequence: TGCGCCAGCAGCTTGATGGTAGATACGCAGTATTTT. Its protein is CASSLMVDTQYF.

CDR3 in amino acids: CASSQVREAGYTF. Written as DNA, the CDR3 is TGCGCCAGCAGCCAAGTCCGAGAGGCGGGCTACACCTTC. The chain has TRBV4-3 and TRBJ1-2; D is uncertain. Trimming shortened V by 1 base and J by 8 bases, and 11 bases separated the two germline ends. The germline gives CDR1 LGHNA, CDR2 YSLEER. The CDR3 sequence is 13 residues long.

This clonotype was seen a handful of times. The chain couples TRBV30 to TRBJ2-5, with D possibly matching TRBD2 (5 bases). In germline, CDR1 is GTSNPN, CDR2 SVGIG (reference sequence). Deletions cut 3 bases from V and 2 bases from J, with 16 bases between. The CDR3 length is 15 residues. The CDR3 DNA is TGTGCCTGGAGGGCCCCCTCGGGGAATCAAGAGACCCAGTACTTC. Translated, it gives CAWRAPSGNQETQYF.

The rearrangement links TRBV5-8 to TRBJ2-3; D is unresolved. CDR1 SGHTS and CDR2 YDEGEE come from the germline V gene. V was shortened by 0 bases and J by 2 bases, with 16 bases between the two germline ends. The CDR3 is 17 amino acids. The CDR3 nucleotides read TGTGCCAGCAGCTTGGCCCTACTTGCGGCCATCACAGATACGCAGTATTTT. It yields the protein CASSLALLAAITDTQYF.

The sample holds a few counts of this clonotype. The rearrangement links TRBV12-3 or TRBV12-4 to TRBJ2-3; D gene unclear. V was trimmed by 2 bases and J by 14 bases, leaving 17 bases between them. The CDR3 loop spans 13 amino acids. CDR3 region: CASSLQTLYIRYF. Written as DNA, the CDR3 is TGTGCCAGCAGTTTACAGACGCTTTACATCAGGTATTTT.

At least ten counts were recorded for this clonotype. J is TRBJ1-6 and V is TRBV12-3 or TRBV12-4, with unresolved D. The CDR3 contains 14 residues. Trimming cost V 5 bases and J 3 bases, with 8 bases left between them. CDR3 coding DNA: TGTGCCAGCAGTCCCGAGGGCTATAATTCACCCCTCCACTTT. It specifies CASSPEGYNSPLHF.

The chain employs TRBV29-1 and TRBJ1-1; TRBD1 might be the D (6 bases). The CDR3 covers 15 residues. V was shortened by 2 bases and J by 6 bases, with 19 bases between the two germline ends. From germline, CDR1 is SQVTM and CDR2 ANQGSEA. DNA for the CDR3: TGCAGCGTTGAATATACGGGACACCCATATCCTGAAGCTTTCTTT. Translating gives CSVEYTGHPYPEAFF. The full variable domain, in which reference TRBV29-1 and TRBJ1-1 provide the parts outside the CDR3, is SAVISQKPSRDICQRGTSLTIQCQVDSQVTMMFWYRQQPGQSLTLIATANQGSEATYESGFVIDKFPISRPNLTFSTLTVSNMSPEDSSIYLCSVEYTGHPYPEAFFGQGTRLTVV.

This clonotype was seen repeatedly, ten times or more. The chain is built from TRBV6-1 and TRBJ2-5; 9 bases agree with TRBD2. The CDR3 is made up of 14 amino acids. J gave up 7 bases and V 6 bases, and 9 bases lay outside the gene matches. Looked up from germline, CDR1 is MNHNS and CDR2 is SASEGT. The CDR3 nucleotides read TGTGCCAGCAGCCCGGGACTAGCCCACCGGACCCAGTACTTC. Its protein product is CASSPGLAHRTQYF.

The chain employs TRBV4-3 and TRBJ2-5; weak D call: TRBD2 (7 bases). Germline-derived CDR1 and CDR2 are LGHNA and YSLEER. CDR3 length: 18 residues. V gave up 1 base and J gave up 6 bases, with 24 bases separating them. For the CDR3, the DNA is TGCGCCAGCAGCCAAGTCTTTGTTGTGGCGGGGGCGGGGAAGACCCAGTACTTC. This codes for CASSQVFVVAGAGKTQYF.

J is TRBJ1-3 and V is TRBV12-3 or TRBV12-4; D is ambiguous. This CDR3 has 13 amino acids. V lost 3 bases and J 4 bases, leaving 7 bases between the germline ends. The CDR3, as DNA: TGTGCCAGCAGTTTCCGGCGGGGAAACACCATATATTTT. Amino acid sequence: CASSFRRGNTIYF.

This chain connects TRBV5-6 to TRBJ1-4; D ambiguous. V was pared by 0 bases and J by 14 bases, with 11 bases between. The CDR3 runs to 12 residues. Germline-derived CDR1 and CDR2 are SGHDT and YYEEEE. CDR3 protein: CASSLVGGQLFF. In DNA, the CDR3 is TGTGCCAGCAGCTTGGTTGGAGGGCAGCTGTTTTTT.

The chain joins TRBV15 to TRBJ2-3; 7 positions agree with TRBD2. Germline V CDR1 and CDR2: LNHNV, YYDKDF (reference sequence). Germline trimming cut 4 bases from V and 4 bases from J; bases unmatched to any gene: 2. There are 13 residues in the CDR3. Here the CDR3 reads CATSIREADTQYF. CDR3 sequence (DNA): TGTGCCACCAGCATACGGGAGGCAGATACGCAGTATTTT.

This clonotype was detected a few times. The chain uses TRBV19 and TRBJ2-4; 7 bases match TRBD2. The CDR3 spans 17 residues. After removal of 2 bases from V and 7 bases from J, the junction contained 14 bases not matched to a gene. Germline CDR1 and CDR2: LNHDA and SQIVND (reference sequence). In nucleotides, the CDR3 is TGTGCCAGTAGTATAATCAGCGGGGACGGCTTGATGAACATTCAGTACTTC. Translated: CASSIISGDGLMNIQYF.

V gene TRBV11-2 combines with J gene TRBJ2-5; TRBD1 is a possible D gene (5 bases). Trimming took 0 bases from V and 5 from J, leaving 7 bases between them. CDR3 length: 13 amino acids. From germline, CDR1 is SGHAT and CDR2 FQNNGV. The CDR3 is CASSLDKGETQYF. CDR3 nucleotide sequence: TGTGCCAGCAGCTTAGATAAGGGGGAGACCCAGTACTTC.

V is TRBV7-2 and J is TRBJ1-1; perhaps TRBD1 as D (6 bases). From germline, CDR1 is SGHTA and CDR2 FQGNSA. V was pared by 5 bases and J by 1 base, with 11 bases between. The CDR3 length is 14 residues. The CDR3 region is CASSGRGGNTEAFF. The CDR3 DNA follows: TGTGCCAGCAGCGGAAGAGGGGGGAACACTGAAGCTTTCTTT.

V and J are TRBV19 and TRBJ2-7; D gene ambiguous. The CDR3 length is 14 residues. V dropped 3 bases and J dropped 2 bases, with 11 bases sitting between them. Germline V lookup: CDR1 LNHDA, CDR2 SQIVND (reference sequence). The CDR3 nucleotides are TGTGCCAGTAGTATTTCACAGCCGCCCTACGAGCAGTACTTC. This encodes CASSISQPPYEQYF.

The genes are TRBV30 and TRBJ2-4; D call uncertain. V shed 1 base and J shed 1 base, with 2 bases lying between them. CDR1 GTSNPN and CDR2 SVGIG come from the germline V gene (reference sequence). The CDR3 is made up of 12 amino acids. This CDR3 is CAWSEAKNIQYF. CDR3 DNA: TGTGCCTGGAGTGAGGCCAAAAACATTCAGTACTTC.

This clonotype was seen only a few times. This sequence joins TRBV20-1 and TRBJ2-3; 9 bases fit TRBD1. Germline V gives CDR1 DFQATT, CDR2 SNEGSKA (reference sequence). With V trimmed by 0 bases and J by 3 bases, 1 base remained unmatched. This CDR3 is 14 amino acids long. The CDR3 DNA follows: TGCAGTGCTAGAGACGGACAGGGGACAGATACGCAGTATTTT. Protein sequence: CSARDGQGTDTQYF.